This entry features one TCR beta chain sequence. Its target antigen remains unknown. No base qualities exist here, and no much larger clone lies one base off it. The germline V end is reduced by 5 bases and the J end by 0 bases; junction bases left unmatched: 5. The CDR3 holds 16 amino acids from the cysteine to the phenylalanine. Of the read, only the CDR3 DNA is kept; its 48 bases are in frame from base 1. Reading the germline V gene gives CDR1 SGHVS and CDR2 FNYEAQ. The method was PCR. These reads were obtained on a NextSeq 500. Bulk TCR libraries were generated as previously described, with the TCR primers listed in Table S5 used. Total RNA was purified with the Qiagen AllPrep DNA/RNA kit. Before analysis, reads from multiple sequencing runs of one library were combined. In the authors' own workflow: Reads were retained only if an exact TCR constant sequence was present, and the retained reads were trimmed to 150 nt and grouped according to their 12-nt molecular barcodes. Reads in each barcode group were sub-clustered using a 15% Levenshtein threshold, and a quality-weighted consensus sequence was built for each RNA molecule. Non-functional sequences were discarded, and so were lower-count sequences lying one edit away from another sequence. Based on a fit of two negative binomial distributions, barcode sub-clusters having less than 20% of the maximum read count were discarded. Using fastp at Q25 and MiXCR, TCRdb reprocessed the public reads and kept productive beta chains. Each CDR3 protein gets just one entry, which takes the most common genes and DNA from the rows behind it. V and J calls and clone size were set by TCRdb, not the authors. For this sample there are some 100,000 distinct CDR3 sequences; around a third appear just once. The ten largest clones represent roughly 4.2% of the sample.

The data stem from a study of molecular identifiers for immune sequencing clone quantification (dated by TCRdb to 2016 to 2019). Regarding the study in general: For a replicate experiment, the RNA from either approximately 20,000 or 100,000 naive CD8 T cells was divided into five aliquots, and four of those aliquots went on to sequencing. CD8 T cells were used in a methods study to benchmark molecular-identifier clustering-based TCR repertoire sequencing (MIDCIRS) and TCR RNA copy counting.

Study-wide conclusions, independent of this receptor: Modeling gave 3 to 3.5 recovered TCR RNA copies per cell versus 7.5 to 10 by digital PCR, implying approximately 30% capture efficiency. In CMV-specific effector cells, over 98% of molecules were held by clones above 20 RNA copies, whereas under 1% of molecules were held by such clones in naive cells. The naive libraries included spiked-in Jurkat TCR RNA (around nine copies' worth), and this Jurkat TCR RNA is not part of the donor repertoire. Identical TCR molecules sharing a barcode could cause highly expanded clone sizes to be underestimated. Even against a background of one million naive CD8 T cells, spiked-in Jurkat TCR RNA amounting to a single cell's worth was reported to be detectable. When barcode sub-clustering was not used, chimeric consensus sequences inflated TCR diversity, with chimeras reaching as high as 47%.

Libraries of naive CD8 T cells were built from about 21,000 to 970,000 sorted cells, with 10%, 30% or 50% of the purified RNA used. Naive CD8 T cells, defined as CD8+CD4-CCR7+CD45RA+, were FACS-sorted into RLT Plus buffer on a BD FACSAria II. Detection sensitivity was tested by spiking Jurkat RNA equal to approximately 9 TCR copies' worth into samples containing about 17,000-1,000,000 naive CD8 T cells. CD8 T cells were enriched using RosetteSep CD8+ T Cell Enrichment Cocktail and Ficoll-Paque, and the enriched cells then underwent ACK red cell lysis. The chain is made from TRBV7-6 and TRBJ2-5, and TRBD2 aligns with 11 junction nucleotides. Sequenced input: naive CD8+ T cells from blood, with Jurkat cell RNA spiked in. Reading the label with the study, this specimen's cell subset or site is: FACS-sorted CD8+CD4-CCR7+CD45RA+ naive T cells. The TCR originated in a human donor in good health. Some libraries in this study had Jurkat cell RNA spiked in. The CDR3 sequence is CASSPLAGAYQETQYF. The DNA sequence is TGTGCCAGCAGCCCACTAGCGGGGGCGTACCAAGAGACCCAGTACTTC.